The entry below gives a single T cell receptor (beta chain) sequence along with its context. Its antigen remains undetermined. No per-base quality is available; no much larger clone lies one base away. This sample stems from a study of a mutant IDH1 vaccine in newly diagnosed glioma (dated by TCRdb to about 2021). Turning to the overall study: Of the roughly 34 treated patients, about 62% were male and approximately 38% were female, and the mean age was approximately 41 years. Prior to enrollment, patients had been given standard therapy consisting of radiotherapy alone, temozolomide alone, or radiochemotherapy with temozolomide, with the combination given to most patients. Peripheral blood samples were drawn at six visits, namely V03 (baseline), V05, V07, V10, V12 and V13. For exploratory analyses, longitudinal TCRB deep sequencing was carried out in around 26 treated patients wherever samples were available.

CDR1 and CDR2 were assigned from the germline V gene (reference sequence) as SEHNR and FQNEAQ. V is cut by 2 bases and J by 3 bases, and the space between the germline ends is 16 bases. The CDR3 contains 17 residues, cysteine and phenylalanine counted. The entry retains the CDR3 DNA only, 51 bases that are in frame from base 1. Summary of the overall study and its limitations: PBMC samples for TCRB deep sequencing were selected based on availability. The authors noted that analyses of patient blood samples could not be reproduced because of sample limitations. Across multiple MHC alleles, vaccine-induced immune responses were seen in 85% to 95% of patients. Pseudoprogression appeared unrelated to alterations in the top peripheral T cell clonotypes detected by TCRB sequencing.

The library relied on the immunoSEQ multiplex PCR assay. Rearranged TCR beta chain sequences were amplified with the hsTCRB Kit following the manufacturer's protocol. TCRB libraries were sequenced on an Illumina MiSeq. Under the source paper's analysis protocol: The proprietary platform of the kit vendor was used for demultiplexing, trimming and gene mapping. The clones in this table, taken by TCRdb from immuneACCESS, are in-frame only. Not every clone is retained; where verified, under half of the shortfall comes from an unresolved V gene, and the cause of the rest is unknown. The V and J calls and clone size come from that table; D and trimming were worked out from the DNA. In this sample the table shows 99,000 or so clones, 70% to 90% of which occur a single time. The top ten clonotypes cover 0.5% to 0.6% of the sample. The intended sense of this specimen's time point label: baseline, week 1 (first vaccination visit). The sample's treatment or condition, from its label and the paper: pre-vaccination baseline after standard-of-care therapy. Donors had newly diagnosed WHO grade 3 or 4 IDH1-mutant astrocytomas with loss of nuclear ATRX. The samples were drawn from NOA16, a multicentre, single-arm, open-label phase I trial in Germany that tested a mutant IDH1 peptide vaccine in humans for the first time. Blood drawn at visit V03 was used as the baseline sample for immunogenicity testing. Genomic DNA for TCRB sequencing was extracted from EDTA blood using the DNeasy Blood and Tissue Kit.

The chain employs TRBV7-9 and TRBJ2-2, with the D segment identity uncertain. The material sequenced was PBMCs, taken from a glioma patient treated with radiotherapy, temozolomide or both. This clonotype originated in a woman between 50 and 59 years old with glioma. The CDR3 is CASSLSMLRSYTGELFF. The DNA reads TGTGCCAGCAGCTTATCTATGTTGAGGAGCTACACCGGGGAGCTGTTTTTT.